This T cell receptor beta chain was obtained from a study of response to subunit inactivated influenza vaccine. General study points: Authors suggested each seasonal influenza vaccination recruits few new T cells.

TCRdb passed the RT-PCR reads through MiXCR, listing each CDR3 protein once. This sample carries approximately 160,000 distinct CDR3 sequences, around 11% of them seen once, and the ten largest clones take approximately 39%. Many counts were recorded for this clonotype. What it recognizes is unknown. This CDR3 has 14 amino acids. The germline V gene has CDR1 MNHEY and CDR2 SVGAGI. V dropped 2 bases and J dropped 1 base, with 8 bases sitting between them. The chain couples TRBV6-5 to TRBJ1-2; no reliable D call. This TCR was sampled from a man aged 50 to 75 who received an inactivated influenza vaccine. This specimen consisted of CD8+ T cells sorted from PBMCs, obtained around 25 months after vaccination. In nucleotides, the CDR3 is TGTGCCAGCAGTTACCAGAGGGATAACTATGGCTACACCTTC. This gives the protein CASSYQRDNYGYTF.